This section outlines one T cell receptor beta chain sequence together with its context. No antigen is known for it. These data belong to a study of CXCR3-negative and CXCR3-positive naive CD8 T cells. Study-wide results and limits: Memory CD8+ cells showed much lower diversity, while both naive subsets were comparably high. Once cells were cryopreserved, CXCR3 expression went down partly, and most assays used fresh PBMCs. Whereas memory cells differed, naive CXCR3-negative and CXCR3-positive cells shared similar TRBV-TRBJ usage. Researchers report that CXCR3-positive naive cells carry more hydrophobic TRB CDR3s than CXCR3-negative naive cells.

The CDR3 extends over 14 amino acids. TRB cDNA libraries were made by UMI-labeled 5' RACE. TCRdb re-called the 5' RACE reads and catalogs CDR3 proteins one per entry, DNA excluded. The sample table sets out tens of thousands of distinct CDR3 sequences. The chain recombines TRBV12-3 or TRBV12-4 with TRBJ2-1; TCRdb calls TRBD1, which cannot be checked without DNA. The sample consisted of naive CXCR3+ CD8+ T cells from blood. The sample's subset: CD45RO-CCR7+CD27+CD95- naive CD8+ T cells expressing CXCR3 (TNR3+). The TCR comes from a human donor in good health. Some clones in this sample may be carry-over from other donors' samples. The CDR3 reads CASSLEQGTNEQFF.